This T cell receptor beta chain was identified in a study of blood T cell repertoires in COVID-19. Study-level information: Material from acute and convalescent COVID-19 was sourced from the United States, Italy and Spain.

Assay used: immunoSEQ multiplex PCR; TCRdb lists only in-frame clones, some missing. The sample holds 130,000 or so clones, 75% to 90% seen once. The V gene lost 5 bases and the J gene lost 8 bases, with 15 bases spanning the gap. The CDR3 consists of 13 residues. Germline CDR1 ENHRY, CDR2 SYGVKD. This receptor was obtained from a man aged 35 to 55 with acute or convalescent COVID-19. This chain joins TRBV10-3 and TRBJ1-2; D gene unclear. Sequencing used peripheral blood. The CDR3, as DNA: TGTGCCATCAGTTCCCCCGATCAGCGGGGCTACACCTTC. It translates to CAISSPDQRGYTF.